This paragraph covers one T cell receptor beta chain sequence. This sample stems from a study of blood T cell repertoires in COVID-19. Study in general: Acute-phase and convalescent COVID-19 samples originated in the United States, Italy and Spain. PBMCs, B-cell-depleted T cells, or T cells were the source of the cDNA or gDNA that made up the material.

As processed by the authors: Estimates of nucleated cell counts were drawn from the amplification of reference gene primers. Here immunoSEQ multiplex PCR was the method, and the copy in TCRdb shows in-frame clones only, minus some. The V and J calls and the clone size are those of that table, but D and trimming were determined from the DNA. The table lists 20,000 to 30,000 clones, more than 65% of them singletons, with under 35% in the top ten. V trimming: 6 bases; J trimming: 2 bases; junction bases outside the gene matches: 7. Looked up from germline, CDR1 is LNHDA and CDR2 is SQIVND (reference sequence). This CDR3 contains 14 residues.

This chain uses TRBV19 with TRBJ2-7, with 7 bases lining up with TRBD1. The TCR originated in a human donor in a cohort sampled during active COVID-19. The sequenced sample consisted of peripheral blood. CDR3 sequence reads: CASSSGQPTYEQYF. DNA for the CDR3: TGTGCCAGTAGCTCGGGACAGCCCACCTACGAGCAGTACTTC.